Below, 22 T cell receptor beta chains from the same sample are listed, as sequenced in a study of cytomegalovirus exposure and HLA in healthy donors. PCR involved 60 Vbeta and 13 Jbeta primers. The repertoire was sequenced with immunoSEQ multiplex PCR; TCRdb's copy has only in-frame clones and lacks some. Of 75,000 to 100,000 clones in the sample, around 81% were seen once. Sequencing was done on a sample of PBMCs. The receptors originated from a man aged 35-49 years in good health and CMV-seropositive.

Of note for this clone: In this CDR3 the conserved last residue, phenylalanine or tryptophan, is missing, so a read error is likely. The V and J genes are TRBV19 and TRBJ1-2, with D hard to call. V gave up 6 bases and J gave up 8 bases, with 13 bases separating them. Per germline, CDR1 LNHDA and CDR2 SQIVND (reference sequence). This CDR3 contains 12 residues. The CDR3 DNA follows: TGTGCCAGTAGGAGCATGGGAGGAGGCTACACCCTC. This sequence encodes CASRSMGGGYTL.

The chain employs TRBV4-1 and TRBJ2-1; TRBD1 agrees at 9 bases. CDR1 is MGHRA, CDR2 YSYEKL, per germline. The J segment lost 5 bases and the V segment lost 7 bases, leaving 12 bases of the junction unmatched. The CDR3 is 16 residues long. DNA for the CDR3: TGCGCCAGCACCGGGGGAGGGACAGGGTGGGACAATGAGCAGTTCTTC. The encoded protein is CASTGGGTGWDNEQFF.

V usage is TRBV28 and J usage is TRBJ2-7; 9 positions agree with TRBD1. Germline V CDR1 and CDR2: MDHEN, SYDVKM. The junction had 5 bases not matched to a gene; V was cut back by 6 bases and J by 5 bases. The CDR3 covers 13 residues. The CDR3, as DNA: TGTGCCAGCAGAAGGACAGGGGCCCACGAGCAGTACTTC. It translates to CASRRTGAHEQYF. The entire variable domain, with the rest obtained from reference TRBV28 and TRBJ2-7, is as follows: DVKVTQSSRYLVKRTGEKVFLECVQDMDHENMFWYRQDPGLGLRLIYFSYDVKMKEKGDIPEGYSVSREKKERFSLILESASTNQTSMYLCASRRTGAHEQYFGPGTRLTVT.

This clone showed up just a few times. The chain links TRBV5-1 to TRBJ2-4; TRBD2 agrees at 7 bases. Germline V gives CDR1 SGHRS, CDR2 YFSETQ. V lost 2 bases, J lost 6 bases, and 2 bases stayed unmatched. The CDR3 covers 13 residues. The CDR3 reads CASSFERGNIQYF. CDR3 bases: TGCGCCAGCAGCTTTGAGCGGGGAAACATTCAGTACTTC. Drawing the rest from reference TRBV5-1 and TRBJ2-4, the complete variable domain is KAGVTQTPRYLIKTRGQQVTLSCSPISGHRSVSWYQQTPGQGLQFLFEYFSETQRNKGNFPGRFSGRQFSNSRSEMNVSTLELGDSALYLCASSFERGNIQYFGAGTRLSVL.

The chain has TRBV6-6 and TRBJ1-2; D uncertain. Germline V lookup: CDR1 MNHNY, CDR2 SVGAGI (reference sequence). V was cut by 4 bases and J by 8 bases, with 14 bases left in between. The CDR3 extends over 13 amino acids. CDR3 coding DNA: TGTGCCAGCAGTTTAGACGGGTCTCGGGGCTACACCTTC. Encoded protein: CASSLDGSRGYTF.

This rearrangement joins TRBV6-5 to TRBJ1-2; a weak D match, TRBD1 (5 bases). In germline, CDR1 is MNHEY, CDR2 SVGAGI. The V and J ends lost 1 base and 8 bases respectively, with 17 bases between them. The CDR3 has 15 residues. CDR3 DNA sequence: TGTGCCAGCAGTTACTGGCGGGGGGTTTTAGGCGGCTACACCTTC. It codes for CASSYWRGVLGGYTF.

This clone has only one observation. The chain has TRBV7-9 and TRBJ1-1; D is unresolved. Germline V gives CDR1 SEHNR, CDR2 FQNEAQ (reference sequence). This CDR3 is built from 18 residues. Trimming shortened V by 1 base and J by 4 bases, and 22 bases separated the two germline ends. The CDR3 is CASSLVAPPSQKGTEAFF. As DNA, the CDR3 is TGTGCCAGCAGCTTAGTAGCGCCTCCCTCGCAAAAGGGCACTGAAGCTTTCTTT.

This clone was detected only a few times. The chain recombines TRBV19 with TRBJ1-1; no firm D call. Germline CDR1 reads LNHDA; CDR2 reads SQIVND (reference sequence). CDR3 size: 14 residues. Trimming took 2 bases from V and 4 from J, leaving 11 bases between them. Here the CDR3 reads CASSISGVATEAFF. The CDR3 nucleotides are TGTGCCAGTAGTATAAGCGGGGTGGCCACTGAAGCTTTCTTT.

A word on this clone: A read error may account for a junction end that differs from germline. The chain recombines TRBV6-5 with TRBJ2-6; 8 bases are a match to TRBD1. This CDR3 comprises 15 residues. Germline CDR1 and CDR2: MNHEY and SVGAGI. DNA of the CDR3: TGTGCCAGCAGAGGACAGGGCTCTGGGGCCAACGCCCTGACTTTC. This translates into CASRGQGSGANALTF.

This chain connects TRBV29-1 to TRBJ1-4; no definite D call. Germline V gene lookup returns CDR1 SQVTM and CDR2 ANQGSEA. This CDR3 region has 13 residues. The V end was cut by 7 bases, the J end by 4 bases, with 13 bases between. DNA of the CDR3: TGCAGCGCTAAGTTGGGGAGTAATGAAAAACTGTTTTTT. This codes for CSAKLGSNEKLFF.

This chain connects TRBV6-5 to TRBJ2-1; tentative D call: TRBD1 (5 bases). CDR3 length: 16 residues. V lost 0 bases and J lost 1, with 10 bases in between. The germline CDR1 and CDR2 sequences are MNHEY and SVGAGI. Here the CDR3 reads CASSYSPQGSYNEQFF. CDR3 nucleotides: TGTGCCAGCAGTTACTCGCCCCAGGGATCCTACAATGAGCAGTTCTTC.

This chain uses TRBV5-1 with TRBJ2-5, with 8 bases aligning to TRBD2. This CDR3 is built from 14 residues. The V gene end was trimmed by 3 bases and the J gene end by 3 bases; junction bases not matched to a gene: 4. Germline values: CDR1 SGHRS, CDR2 YFSETQ. The CDR3 region has the DNA TGCGCCAGCAGCTCCGGGGGGGCGGAAGAGACCCAGTACTTC. It specifies CASSSGGAEETQYF.

V gene TRBV27 combines with J gene TRBJ2-2, with D unresolved. The CDR3 extends over 14 amino acids. The germline V and J ends were trimmed by 1 base and 3 bases, with 6 bases remaining between them. Germline V gene data show CDR1 as MNHEY and CDR2 as SMNVEV (reference sequence). The CDR3 here is CASSLLTYTGELFF. The CDR3 DNA is TGTGCCAGCAGTTTATTGACTTACACCGGGGAGCTGTTTTTT.

This clone was counted a few times. The same CDR3 arises from other DNA sequences in this sample as well. The rearrangement joins TRBV28 to TRBJ2-3; D is ambiguous. Trimming cost V 7 bases and J 4 bases, with 12 bases left between them. The germline gives CDR1 MDHEN, CDR2 SYDVKM. The CDR3 has 13 amino acids. The DNA for the CDR3 is TGTGCCAGCACCGGCCGCGGCGCAGATACGCAGTATTTT. Protein sequence: CASTGRGADTQYF.

The gene calls are TRBV19 and TRBJ1-1, with D possibly TRBD1 on 5 matching bases. The CDR3 extends over 15 amino acids. Germline V gives CDR1 LNHDA, CDR2 SQIVND (reference sequence). Trimming shortened V by 10 bases and J by 0 bases, and 18 bases separated the two germline ends. The CDR3 DNA is TGTGCCACCCGTATTTTTTTAGGGGTGAACACTGAAGCTTTCTTT. Protein sequence: CATRIFLGVNTEAFF. Together with reference TRBV19 and TRBJ1-1, the CDR3 gives the full variable domain: DGGITQSPKYLFRKEGQNVTLSCEQNLNHDAMYWYRQDPGQGLRLIYYSQIVNDFQKGDIAEGYSVSREKKESFPLTVTSAQKNPTAFYLCATRIFLGVNTEAFFGQGTRLTVV.

This rearrangement joins TRBV9 to TRBJ1-2; D gene ambiguous. V lost 0 bases and J lost 0, with 6 bases in between. The length of the CDR3 is 14 residues. CDR1 and CDR2 from the germline V gene are SGDLS and YYNGEE. CDR3 nucleotide sequence: TGTGCCAGCAGCGTAGCCACAGCTAACTATGGCTACACCTTC. It translates to CASSVATANYGYTF.

This chain connects TRBV30 to TRBJ1-5; 7 bases agree with TRBD1. Germline V gene lookup returns CDR1 GTSNPN and CDR2 SVGIG (reference sequence). CDR3 length: 15 residues. Trimming took 2 bases from V and 0 from J; bases not matched to a gene: 4. CDR3 amino acids: CAWSKGQSSNQPQHF. DNA for the CDR3: TGTGCCTGGAGTAAGGGACAGTCTAGCAATCAGCCCCAGCATTTT.

The gene calls are TRBV19 and TRBJ2-7, with D possibly TRBD1 on 6 matching bases. Germline CDR1 is LNHDA and CDR2 is SQIVND (reference sequence). CDR3 length: 14 residues. The V gene lost 1 base and the J gene lost 3 bases, with 10 bases spanning the gap. The CDR3 region has the DNA TGTGCCAGTAGTATAGGGGGGCAGTACTACGAGCAGTACTTC. Its protein product is CASSIGGQYYEQYF.

V gene TRBV19 combines with J gene TRBJ1-5; D might be TRBD1 (5 bases). This CDR3 has 14 residues. CDR1 is LNHDA and CDR2 is SQIVND in the germline V gene (reference sequence). Trimming cost V 3 bases and J 6 bases, with 12 bases left between them. This CDR3 reads CASSMGRGGQPQHF. DNA of the CDR3: TGTGCCAGTAGTATGGGTAGGGGTGGTCAGCCCCAGCATTTT.

The V call is TRBV7-8, the J call TRBJ1-1, with D perhaps TRBD1 (6 bases). This CDR3 has 14 residues. CDR1 and CDR2 (germline): SGHVS, FQNEAQ. The ends were cut back, 5 bases at V and 1 base at J, with 11 bases in the middle. Here the CDR3 DNA reads TGTGCCAGCAGCCGTCAGACAGGGAACACTGAAGCTTTCTTT. Its protein product is CASSRQTGNTEAFF. Full variable domain (outside the CDR3, taken from reference TRBV7-8 and TRBJ1-1): GAGVSQSPRYKVAKRGQDVALRCDPISGHVSLFWYQQALGQGPEFLTYFQNEAQLDKSGLPSDRFFAERPEGSVSTLKIQRTQQEDSAVYLCASSRQTGNTEAFFGQGTRLTVV.

This clone has just a few counts. The chain is built from TRBV4-1 and TRBJ2-3; 9 bases agree with TRBD1. The CDR3 consists of 19 residues. With V trimmed by 0 bases and J by 3 bases, 13 bases remained unmatched. The V gene's germline CDR1 is MGHRA and CDR2 YSYEKL. The chain's CDR3 is CASSQDGMGAGQGTDTQYF. Written as DNA, the CDR3 is TGCGCCAGCAGCCAAGATGGGATGGGGGCGGGACAGGGTACAGATACGCAGTATTTT.

The chain joins TRBV5-1 to TRBJ1-1; 7 nucleotides agree with TRBD1. Germline lookup yields CDR1 SGHRS and CDR2 YFSETQ. Trimming took 4 bases from V and 9 from J; bases not matched to a gene: 9. This CDR3 comprises 13 residues. Here the CDR3 DNA reads TGCGCCAGCAGCGCGGGACAGAGTAAGAAAGCTTTCTTT. Encoded protein: CASSAGQSKKAFF.